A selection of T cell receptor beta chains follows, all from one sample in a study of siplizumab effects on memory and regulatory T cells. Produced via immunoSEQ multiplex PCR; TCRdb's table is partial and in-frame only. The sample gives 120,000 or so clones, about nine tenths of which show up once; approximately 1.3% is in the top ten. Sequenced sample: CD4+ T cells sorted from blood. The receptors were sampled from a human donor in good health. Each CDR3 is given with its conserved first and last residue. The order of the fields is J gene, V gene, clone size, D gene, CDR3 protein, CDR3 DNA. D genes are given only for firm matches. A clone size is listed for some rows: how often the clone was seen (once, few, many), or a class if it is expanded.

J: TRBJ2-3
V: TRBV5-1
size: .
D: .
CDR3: CASRDGVGDTQYF
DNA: TGCGCCAGCAGGGATGGGGTCGGAGATACGCAGTATTTT

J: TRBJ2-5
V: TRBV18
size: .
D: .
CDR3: CASSPGSGGGETQYF
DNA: TGTGCCAGCTCACCAGGATCGGGGGGCGGAGAGACCCAGTACTTC

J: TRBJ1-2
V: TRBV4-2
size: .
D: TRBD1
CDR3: CASSLGQGGDGYTF
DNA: TGTGCCAGCAGCCTTGGACAGGGAGGTGATGGCTACACCTTC

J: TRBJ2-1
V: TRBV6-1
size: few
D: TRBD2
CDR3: CASSEELLAGQFF
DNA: TGTGCCAGCAGTGAAGAATTACTAGCGGGGCAGTTCTTC

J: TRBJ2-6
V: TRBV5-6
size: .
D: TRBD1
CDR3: CASSLPGQSSGANVLTF
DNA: TGTGCCAGCAGCTTGCCGGGACAGAGCTCTGGGGCCAACGTCCTGACTTTC

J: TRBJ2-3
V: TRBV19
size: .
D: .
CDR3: CASSRSSRFTDTQYF
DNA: TGTGCCAGTAGTAGATCTAGCCGGTTCACAGATACGCAGTATTTT

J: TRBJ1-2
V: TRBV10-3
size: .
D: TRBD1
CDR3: CAIRLGQGYGYTF
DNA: TGTGCCATCAGGTTGGGACAGGGCTATGGCTACACCTTC

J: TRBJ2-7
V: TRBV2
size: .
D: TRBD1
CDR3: CASSPGTGLEQYF
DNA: TGTGCCAGCAGTCCCGGGACAGGGCTCGAGCAGTACTTC

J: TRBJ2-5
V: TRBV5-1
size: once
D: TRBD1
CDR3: CASSTTGVYQETQYF
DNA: TGCGCCAGCAGCACGACAGGGGTGTACCAAGAGACCCAGTACTTC

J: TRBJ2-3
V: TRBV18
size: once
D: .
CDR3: CASSATDTQYF
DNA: TGTGCCAGCTCAGCCACAGATACGCAGTATTTT

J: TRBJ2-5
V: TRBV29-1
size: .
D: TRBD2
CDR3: CSGGLAGARETQYF
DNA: TGCAGCGGCGGACTAGCGGGGGCCAGGGAGACCCAGTACTTC

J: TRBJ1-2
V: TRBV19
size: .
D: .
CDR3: CASNVESAYGYTF
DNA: TGTGCCAGTAACGTGGAAAGTGCCTATGGCTACACCTTC

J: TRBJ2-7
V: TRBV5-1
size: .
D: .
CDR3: CASSLAGLSSYEQYF
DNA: TGCGCCAGCAGCTTGGCCGGGCTCAGCTCCTACGAGCAGTACTTC

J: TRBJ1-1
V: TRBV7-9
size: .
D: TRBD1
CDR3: CASSLTGGHMNTEAFF
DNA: TGTGCCAGCAGCTTAACAGGGGGCCATATGAACACTGAAGCTTTCTTT

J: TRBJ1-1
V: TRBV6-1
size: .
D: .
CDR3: CATADRMNTEAFF
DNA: TGTGCCACCGCCGACAGAATGAACACTGAAGCTTTCTTT

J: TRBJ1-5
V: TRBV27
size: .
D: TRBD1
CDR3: CASSDDRGQPQHF
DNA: TGTGCCAGCAGTGACGACAGGGGTCAGCCCCAGCATTTT

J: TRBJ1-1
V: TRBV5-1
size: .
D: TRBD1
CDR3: CASRKEEQGPTEAFF
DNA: TGCGCCAGTAGAAAGGAGGAACAGGGGCCCACTGAAGCTTTCTTT

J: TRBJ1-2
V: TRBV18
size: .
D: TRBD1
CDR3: CASSHDRDYGYTF
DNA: TGTGCCAGCTCACACGACAGGGATTATGGCTACACCTTC

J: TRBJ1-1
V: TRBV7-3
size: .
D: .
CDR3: CASSPRRGGTEAFF
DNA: TGTGCCAGCAGCCCCCGTCGAGGGGGCACTGAAGCTTTCTTT

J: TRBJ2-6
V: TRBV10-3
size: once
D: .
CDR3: CAIRPDGGANVLTF
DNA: TGTGCCATCAGGCCGGACGGTGGGGCCAACGTCCTGACTTTC

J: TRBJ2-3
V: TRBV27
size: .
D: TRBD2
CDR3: CASSFTSGGGNTQYF
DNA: TGTGCCAGCAGTTTTACTAGCGGGGGAGGAAATACGCAGTATTTT

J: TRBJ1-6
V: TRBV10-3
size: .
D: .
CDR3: CAISLGRGANSPLHF
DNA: TGTGCCATCAGCCTCGGCCGGGGGGCGAATTCACCCCTCCACTTT

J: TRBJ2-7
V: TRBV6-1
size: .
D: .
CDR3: CASSDHGTPGEKQYF
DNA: TGTGCCAGCAGTGACCACGGGACACCGGGGGAAAAGCAGTACTTC

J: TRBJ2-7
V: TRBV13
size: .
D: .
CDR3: CASSFGGLAYEQYF
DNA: TGTGCCAGCAGCTTCGGTGGACTGGCCTACGAGCAGTACTTC

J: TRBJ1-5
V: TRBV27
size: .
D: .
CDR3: CASSFGLNQPQHF
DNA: TGTGCCAGCAGTTTCGGACTCAATCAGCCCCAGCATTTT

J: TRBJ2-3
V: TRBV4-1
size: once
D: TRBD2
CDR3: CASSQDTVGGGRAADTQYF
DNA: TGCGCCAGCAGCCAAGACACTGTCGGCGGCGGGAGGGCCGCAGATACGCAGTATTTT

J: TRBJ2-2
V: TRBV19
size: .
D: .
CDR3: CASSILSGATGELFF
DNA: TGTGCCAGTAGTATCCTTTCAGGGGCCACCGGGGAGCTGTTTTTT

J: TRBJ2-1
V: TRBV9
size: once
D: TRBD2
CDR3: CASSAFRGLAGVNEQFF
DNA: TGTGCCAGCAGCGCTTTCCGGGGACTAGCGGGAGTAAATGAGCAGTTCTTC

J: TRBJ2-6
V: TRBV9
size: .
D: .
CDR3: CASSVGPVSGANVLTF
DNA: TGTGCCAGCAGCGTAGGTCCAGTCTCTGGGGCCAACGTCCTGACTTTC

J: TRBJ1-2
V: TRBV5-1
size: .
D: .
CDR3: CASSPTGSSDGYTF
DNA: TGCGCCAGCAGCCCCACAGGGAGTTCGGATGGCTACACCTTC

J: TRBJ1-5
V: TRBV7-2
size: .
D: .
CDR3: CASRPDRSHHQPQHF
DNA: TGTGCCAGCAGACCAGACAGGTCGCATCATCAGCCCCAGCATTTT

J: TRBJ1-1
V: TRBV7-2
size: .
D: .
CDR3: CASSLDNGVSEAFF
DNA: TGTGCCAGCAGCTTAGATAACGGGGTGTCTGAAGCTTTCTTT

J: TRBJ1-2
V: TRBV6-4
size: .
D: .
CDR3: CASSEWGRGYTF
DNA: TGTGCCAGCAGTGAGTGGGGCCGAGGCTACACCTTC

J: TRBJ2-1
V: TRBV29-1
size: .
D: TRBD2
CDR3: CSGKRGLYNEQFF
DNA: TGCAGCGGCAAGCGGGGCCTTTACAATGAGCAGTTCTTC

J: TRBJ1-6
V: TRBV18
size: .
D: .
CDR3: CASSPGSPLHF
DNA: TGTGCCAGCTCACCAGGATCACCCCTCCACTTT

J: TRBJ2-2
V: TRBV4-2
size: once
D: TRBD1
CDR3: CASSHPGTGVSGELFF
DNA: TGTGCCAGCAGCCATCCCGGGACAGGGGTTTCCGGGGAGCTGTTTTTT

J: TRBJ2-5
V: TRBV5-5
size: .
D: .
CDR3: CASSSTAATETQYF
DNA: TGTGCCAGCAGCTCTACGGCCGCTACGGAGACCCAGTACTTC

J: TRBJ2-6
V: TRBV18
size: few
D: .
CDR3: CASSPRSEANVLTF
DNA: TGTGCCAGCTCACCCCGGTCTGAGGCCAACGTCCTGACTTTC

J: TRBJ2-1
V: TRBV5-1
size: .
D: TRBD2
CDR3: CASSFSGGNEQFF
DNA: TGCGCCAGCAGCTTCTCCGGGGGGAATGAGCAGTTCTTC

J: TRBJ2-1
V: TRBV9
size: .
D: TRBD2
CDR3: CASSSLAGSSYNEQFF
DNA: TGTGCCAGCAGCTCCCTAGCGGGTAGCTCCTACAATGAGCAGTTCTTC

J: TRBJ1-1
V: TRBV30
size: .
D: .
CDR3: CAWNRGSPEAFF
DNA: TGTGCCTGGAATAGGGGGTCGCCTGAAGCTTTCTTT

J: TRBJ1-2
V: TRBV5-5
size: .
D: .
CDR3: CASSSPPRPGNGYTF
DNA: TGTGCCAGTAGCTCGCCCCCCAGGCCAGGAAATGGCTACACCTTC

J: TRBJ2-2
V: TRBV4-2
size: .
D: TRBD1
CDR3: CASSGQGTFTGELFF
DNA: TGTGCCAGCAGCGGACAGGGGACGTTCACCGGGGAGCTGTTTTTT

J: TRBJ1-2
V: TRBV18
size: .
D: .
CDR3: CASSSDGAQGYTF
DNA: TGTGCCAGCTCATCCGACGGTGCTCAGGGCTACACCTTC

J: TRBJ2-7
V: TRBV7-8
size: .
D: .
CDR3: CASSGVRATPYEQYF
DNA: TGTGCCAGCAGCGGGGTGAGGGCGACCCCCTACGAGCAGTACTTC

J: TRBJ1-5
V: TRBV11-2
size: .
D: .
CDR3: CASSGGLDQPQHF
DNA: TGTGCCAGCAGCGGAGGGTTGGATCAGCCCCAGCATTTT

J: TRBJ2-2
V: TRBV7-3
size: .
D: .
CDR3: CASSLGHNTGELFF
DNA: TGTGCCAGCAGCCTGGGACACAACACCGGGGAGCTGTTTTTT